The present T cell receptor (beta chain) was sequenced within a study of blood T cell repertoires in COVID-19. V was pared by 1 base and J by 5 bases, with 12 bases between. The CDR3 has 16 residues. CDR1 is MNHEY, CDR2 SVGAGI, per germline. Profiling relied on immunoSEQ multiplex PCR, and the TCRdb table lists in-frame clones only, not all of them. The sample includes 130,000 or so clones, about four fifths of them seen just once. The rearrangement joins TRBV6-5 to TRBJ1-6, with a weak D call TRBD1 (6 bases). Source material: peripheral blood. The source is a human donor in a cohort sampled during active COVID-19. The CDR3 here is CASSYYPTGHNSPLHF. CDR3 in DNA: TGTGCCAGCAGTTACTACCCCACAGGGCATAATTCACCCCTCCACTTT.